One sample yielded the 20 T cell receptor beta chains listed below, sequenced in a study of blood T cell repertoires in COVID-19. The repertoire was sequenced with immunoSEQ multiplex PCR; TCRdb's copy has only in-frame clones and lacks some. The data show approximately 310,000 clones, 85% seen once. The sample consisted of PBMCs or T cells enriched from blood (not recorded which). The receptors derive from a woman in her twenties or thirties who had been exposed to COVID-19.

V is TRBV9 and J is TRBJ1-2; 8 positions agree with TRBD1. V lost 1 base, J lost 5 bases, and 7 bases stayed unmatched. Per the germline V gene, CDR1 is SGDLS and CDR2 is YYNGEE. CDR3 length equals 15 residues. CDR3 in amino acids: CASSVLVTGDYGYTF. The CDR3 DNA reads TGTGCCAGCAGCGTACTAGTGACAGGGGATTATGGCTACACCTTC.

J is TRBJ1-3 and V is TRBV27; maybe TRBD1 (6 bases). The V end lost 2 bases, the J end lost 0 bases, and 8 bases lay between the germline ends. Germline CDR1 reads MNHEY; CDR2 reads SMNVEV (reference sequence). This CDR3 region has 15 residues. CDR3 coding DNA: TGTGCCAGCAGTTTACAGGGGAGCTCTGGAAACACCATATATTTT. Protein sequence: CASSLQGSSGNTIYF.

The table lists this clone with a count of one. The CDR3 coding sequence is TGTGCCATCAGTGGTGGGAGCTTGGACATTCAGTACTTC. This codes for CAISGGSLDIQYF. This rearrangement joins TRBV10-3 to TRBJ2-4; D might be TRBD2 (5 bases). V lost 4 bases to trimming and J lost 8 bases, with 12 bases between them. CDR3 length equals 13 residues. Germline V gene lookup returns CDR1 ENHRY and CDR2 SYGVKD.

The J gene is TRBJ2-4, the V gene TRBV4-1; 15 bases fit TRBD2. The junction had 3 bases not matched to a gene; V was cut back by 0 bases and J by 6 bases. This CDR3 is 17 amino acids long. The V gene's germline CDR1 is MGHRA and CDR2 YSYEKL. The CDR3 DNA sequence: TGCGCCAGCAGCCAAGAGGGGGGACTAGCGGGAGGAAACATTCAGTACTTC. This gives the protein CASSQEGGLAGGNIQYF.

The CDR3 nucleotides are TGTGCCAGCAGTTATTTCGTCGGGTTCTTCTATGGCTACACCTTC. Protein: CASSYFVGFFYGYTF. This chain uses TRBV6-5 with TRBJ1-2; D call uncertain. V lost 3 bases, J lost 4 bases, and 15 bases lay in between. The CDR3 loop spans 15 amino acids. Looked up from germline, CDR1 is MNHEY and CDR2 is SVGAGI.

This clone came up a few times. The genes are TRBV27 and TRBJ1-4; D is possibly TRBD1 (5 bases). Germline CDR1 reads MNHEY; CDR2 reads SMNVEV (reference sequence). CDR3 length equals 15 residues. Deletions cut 2 bases from V and 6 bases from J, with 13 bases between. CDR3 region: CASSLTVGRYEKLFF. CDR3 coding DNA: TGTGCCAGCAGTTTAACGGTGGGGCGATATGAAAAACTGTTTTTT.

V is TRBV11-3 and J is TRBJ1-6, with D possibly being TRBD1 (5 bases). Trimming took 0 bases from V and 8 from J, leaving 20 bases between them. The length of the CDR3 is 18 residues. The germline V gene encodes CDR1 SGHNT and CDR2 YENEEA. The CDR3 DNA is TGTGCCAGCAGCTTAGATGGACCCCTCCCAGGGAAACATTCACCCCTCCACTTT. Its translation is CASSLDGPLPGKHSPLHF. The variable domain in full, completed from reference TRBV11-3 and TRBJ1-6, reads EAGVVQSPRYKIIEKKQPVAFWCNPISGHNTLYWYLQNLGQGPELLIRYENEEAVDDSQLPKDRFSAERLKGVDSTLKIQPAELGDSAVYLCASSLDGPLPGKHSPLHFGNGTRLTVT.

This clone came up a few times. The chain employs TRBV9 and TRBJ1-1, with a weak D call TRBD1 (6 bases). The V end was cut by 0 bases, the J end by 7 bases, with 13 bases between. Germline V gene lookup returns CDR1 SGDLS and CDR2 YYNGEE. CDR3 length equals 14 residues. This chain's CDR3 is CASSVDLGHREAFF. The CDR3, as DNA: TGTGCCAGCAGCGTAGATTTGGGACATCGTGAAGCTTTCTTT. Variable domain in full (rest from reference TRBV9 and TRBJ1-1): DSGVTQTPKHLITATGQRVTLRCSPRSGDLSVYWYQQSLDQGLQFLIQYYNGEERAKGNILERFSAQQFPDLHSELNLSSLELGDSALYFCASSVDLGHREAFFGQGTRLTVV.

This chain uses TRBV5-1 with TRBJ2-3; 11 bases fit TRBD2. The CDR3 spans 16 residues. The germline V gene has CDR1 SGHRS and CDR2 YFSETQ. Trimming took 0 bases from V and 4 from J; bases not matched to a gene: 4. This chain's CDR3 is CASSLELAGAPDTQYF. The CDR3 DNA follows: TGCGCCAGCAGCTTGGAACTAGCGGGAGCACCAGATACGCAGTATTTT.

The V and J genes are TRBV6-4 and TRBJ1-2; 8 bases agree with TRBD1. Germline CDR1 MRHNA, CDR2 SNTAGT. V was clipped by 1 base and J by 2 bases; unmatched bases: 6. This CDR3 has 16 amino acids. CDR3 nucleotides: TGTGCCAGCAGTGACTACTACAGGGGGGAAAACTATGGCTACACCTTC. This gives the protein CASSDYYRGENYGYTF.

This chain connects TRBV2 to TRBJ2-3; TRBD1 agrees at 9 bases. Trimming cost V 5 bases and J 1 base; bases outside gene matches: 4. Germline assignment: CDR1 SNHLY and CDR2 FYNNEI. The CDR3 extends over 15 amino acids. This CDR3 reads CASSLDRGGTDTQYF. CDR3 DNA: TGTGCCAGCAGTCTCGACAGGGGGGGCACAGATACGCAGTATTTT. The whole variable domain, remainder taken from reference TRBV2 and TRBJ2-3, is EPEVTQTPSHQVTQMGQEVILRCVPISNHLYFYWYRQILGQKVEFLVSFYNNEISEKSEIFDDQFSVERPDGSNFTLKIRSTKLEDSAMYFCASSLDRGGTDTQYFGPGTRLTVL.

The chain recombines TRBV19 with TRBJ1-5; the match to TRBD1 covers 8 bases. Germline V gives CDR1 LNHDA, CDR2 SQIVND (reference sequence). The CDR3 consists of 14 residues. V was clipped by 7 bases and J by 1 base; unmatched bases: 3. This chain's CDR3 is CASTDRGSNQPQHF. DNA for the CDR3: TGTGCCAGTACCGACAGGGGCAGCAATCAGCCCCAGCATTTT. The full variable domain, with the rest looked up from reference TRBV19 and TRBJ1-5, is DGGITQSPKYLFRKEGQNVTLSCEQNLNHDAMYWYRQDPGQGLRLIYYSQIVNDFQKGDIAEGYSVSREKKESFPLTVTSAQKNPTAFYLCASTDRGSNQPQHFGDGTRLSIL.

Regarding this clone: One end of the junction fails to match germline, which may point to a read error. The rearrangement links TRBV12-3 or TRBV12-4 to TRBJ2-7, with a tentative D call TRBD2 (5 bases). The CDR3 spans 13 residues. CDR3 sequence: CASNTGNPYEQYF. In DNA form, the CDR3 reads TGTGCGAGCAATACGGGAAACCCCTACGAGCAGTACTTC.

The chain couples TRBV28 to TRBJ1-4; 7 nucleotides match TRBD1. Germline values: CDR1 MDHEN, CDR2 SYDVKM. CDR3 length equals 13 residues. Trimming took 6 bases from V and 8 from J; bases not matched to a gene: 6. The CDR3 coding sequence is TGTGCCAGCAGGAGGGGGCTCGGGGAAAAACTGTTTTTT. This sequence encodes CASRRGLGEKLFF.

The chain links TRBV29-1 to TRBJ1-4, with 9 positions matching TRBD1. Germline V gene lookup returns CDR1 SQVTM and CDR2 ANQGSEA. Germline trimming cut 6 bases from V and 8 bases from J; bases unmatched to any gene: 10. CDR3 length: 14 residues. Here the CDR3 DNA reads TGCAGCGTCGTGACACAGGGGGCGGGAGAAAAACTGTTTTTT. Its protein is CSVVTQGAGEKLFF.

This clone was counted between two and nine times. The rearrangement joins TRBV27 to TRBJ1-6; 8 nucleotides match TRBD1. Per the germline V gene, CDR1 is MNHEY and CDR2 is SMNVEV (reference sequence). The CDR3 consists of 15 residues. V shed 0 bases, J shed 9 bases, and the junction held 4 bases outside the gene matches. The CDR3 coding sequence is TGTGCCAGCAGTTTATCGCCGACAGGGGCTTCACCCCTCCACTTT. Encoded protein: CASSLSPTGASPLHF.

The chain combines TRBV9 with TRBJ1-5, with 7 positions matching TRBD1. Trimming at V came to 3 bases and at J to 3 bases, leaving 6 bases not matched to a gene. Germline assignment: CDR1 SGDLS and CDR2 YYNGEE. The length of the CDR3 is 15 residues. The CDR3 coding sequence is TGTGCCAGCAGCGGATGGGACAGCCTCAATCAGCCCCAGCATTTT. Residues: CASSGWDSLNQPQHF.

Only one count was recorded for this clone. J is TRBJ2-5 and V is TRBV3-1 (or the pseudogene TRBV3-2); TRBD2 matches at 10 bases. This CDR3 contains 17 residues. V trimming: 1 base; J trimming: 5 bases; junction bases outside the gene matches: 10. Germline lookup yields CDR1 LGHDT and CDR2 YNNKEL (reference sequence). The CDR3 protein is CASSQVRGLAVGETQYF. DNA for the CDR3: TGTGCCAGCAGCCAAGTCAGAGGACTAGCGGTCGGGGAGACCCAGTACTTC.

The table lists this clone with many counts. The junction and the germline gene differ at one end; a read error may be behind it. The gene calls are TRBV30 and TRBJ2-7, with a weak D call TRBD1 (6 bases). Germline loops: CDR1 GTSNPN, CDR2 SVGIG (reference sequence). This CDR3 is built from 13 residues. CDR3 protein: CAWRRVQGYGQYF. The CDR3 coding sequence is TGTGCCTGGAGACGAGTCCAGGGGTACGGGCAGTACTTC.

This chain connects TRBV7-9 to TRBJ2-5, with a weak D call TRBD1 (5 bases). This CDR3 is built from 14 residues. Trimming pared 4 bases from V and 2 bases from J, leaving 11 bases between. The V gene's germline CDR1 is SEHNR and CDR2 FQNEAQ (reference sequence). CDR3 residues: CASSSSDKQETQYF. The CDR3 DNA is TGTGCCAGCAGCTCGTCGGACAAGCAAGAGACCCAGTACTTC.